A selection of T cell receptor beta chains follows, all from one sample in a study of shared clonotypes between healthy human individuals. Repertoires were generated with immunoSEQ multiplex PCR, while TCRdb's copy carries only in-frame clones and drops some. The top ten clones hold 0.35% to 0.45% of a sample with approximately 2.5 million clones, approximately 93% of them seen once. Sequenced sample: naive CD4+ T cells from PBMCs. These receptors were taken from a man between 18 and 29 years old in good health. Some clones in this sample may be carry-over from other donors' samples. CDR3s include the opening cysteine and the closing phenylalanine or tryptophan. The D gene is left open where the match is weak. Only some rows state a clone size, as once, few, many or a class for expanded clones.

size	J	V	D	DNA	CDR3
NA	TRBJ2-3	TRBV7-9	NA	TGTGCCAGCAGGTCGGCTGGGGCGGATACGCAGTATTTT	CASRSAGADTQYF
NA	TRBJ2-4	TRBV5-8	NA	TGTGCCAGCAGCTCCAGGGGGGTGGGAAACATTCAGTACTTC	CASSSRGVGNIQYF
once	TRBJ2-1	TRBV5-4	TRBD1	TGTGCCAGCAGCCCCTTTACAGGACAGGGGCGAAATGAGCAGTTCTTC	CASSPFTGQGRNEQFF
NA	TRBJ1-5	TRBV28	TRBD1	TGTGCCAGCAGTCCAGGGGGTAACTTCCAGCCCCAGCATTTT	CASSPGGNFQPQHF
NA	TRBJ1-2	TRBV5-4	TRBD1	TGTGCCAGCAGCTTGGGTGGGACAGGGGTATTCTATGGCTACACCTTC	CASSLGGTGVFYGYTF
NA	TRBJ1-1	TRBV18	NA	TGTGCCAGCTCACCTGCCGGACTGAACACTGAAGCTTTCTTT	CASSPAGLNTEAFF
NA	TRBJ1-6	TRBV11-2	NA	TGTGCCAGCAGCTTCCAACAGTGGGGTTCACCCCTCCACTTT	CASSFQQWGSPLHF
NA	TRBJ2-7	TRBV5-1	TRBD2	TGCGCCAGCAGCTCGGGAGGGACTGTCGAGCAGTACTTC	CASSSGGTVEQYF
few	TRBJ2-3	TRBV6-5	NA	TGTGCCAGCAGTTACGGAGATACGCAGTATTTT	CASSYGDTQYF
NA	TRBJ1-1	TRBV19	NA	TGTGCCAGTAGTATAGTTACAGATCACACTGAAGCTTTCTTT	CASSIVTDHTEAFF
NA	TRBJ1-1	TRBV5-1	NA	TGCGCCAGCAGCCCAACGGGACACGGGAACACTGAAGCTTTCTTT	CASSPTGHGNTEAFF
NA	TRBJ1-6	TRBV11-2	NA	TGTGCCAGCAGCTTAGTCCGGGGACGGTATAATTCACCCCTCCACTTT	CASSLVRGRYNSPLHF
NA	TRBJ2-3	TRBV29-1	NA	TGCAGCGCCCCTGTTAGCTCTTCAGATACGCAGTATTTT	CSAPVSSSDTQYF
NA	TRBJ2-1	TRBV11-2	TRBD2	TGTGCCAGCAGCTCGGGACTAGCGCTTCTAAATGAGCAGTTCTTC	CASSSGLALLNEQFF
NA	TRBJ2-1	TRBV5-4	NA	TGTGCCAGCAGCTTGGATGTTTATCAGGGCGATGAGCAGTTCTTC	CASSLDVYQGDEQFF
NA	TRBJ1-1	TRBV5-6	TRBD1	TGTGCCAGCAGCTCCGCAGGGGGCCCCGTCAACACTGAAGCTTTCTTT	CASSSAGGPVNTEAFF
NA	TRBJ2-1	TRBV5-4	NA	TGTGCCAGCAGCTTGCCGGACAATGAGCAGTTCTTC	CASSLPDNEQFF
NA	TRBJ2-7	TRBV7-6	TRBD2	TGTGCCAGCAGCTTAGCGGGGACTAGCGGGTCCTACGAGCAGTACTTC	CASSLAGTSGSYEQYF
NA	TRBJ2-7	TRBV18	TRBD2	TGTGCCAGCTCTCCAGCGGGAGGTCCCACATACGAGCAGTACTTC	CASSPAGGPTYEQYF
NA	TRBJ1-4	TRBV28	TRBD1	TGTGCCAGCAGTCACAGGGGAACTAATGAAAAACTGTTTTTT	CASSHRGTNEKLFF
NA	TRBJ1-2	TRBV7-2	NA	TGTGCCAGCAGCTTAAGTGCCAGGGATGGGGCGAACTATGGCTACACCTTC	CASSLSARDGANYGYTF
NA	TRBJ2-3	TRBV2	NA	TGTGCCAGCAGTGAAAACGGGCGCACAGATACGCAGTATTTT	CASSENGRTDTQYF
NA	TRBJ2-2	TRBV9	NA	TGTGCCAGCAGCCCCGGCAGCGCGAACACCGGGGAGCTGTTTTTT	CASSPGSANTGELFF
once	TRBJ2-3	TRBV4-2	TRBD2	TGTGCCAGCAGCCTAAGAGCGGGAGTAACAGATACGCAGTATTTT	CASSLRAGVTDTQYF
NA	TRBJ2-3	TRBV19	TRBD2	TGTGCCAGTAGCGGACTAGCGGGATCGGATACGCAGTATTTT	CASSGLAGSDTQYF
NA	TRBJ2-5	TRBV29-1	NA	TGCAGCGTTGGAGGGGGACCGACCGTTATCCAAGAGACCCAGTACTTC	CSVGGGPTVIQETQYF
NA	TRBJ2-3	TRBV27	TRBD2	TGTGCCAGCGGGCGGGCGGGAGGCTACGGTACAGATACGCAGTATTTT	CASGRAGGYGTDTQYF
NA	TRBJ2-7	TRBV29-1	NA	TGCAGCGTTGGGGGGGTCTTATCCTACGAGCAGTACTTC	CSVGGVLSYEQYF
NA	TRBJ2-1	TRBV11-3	NA	TGTGCCAGCAGCAAAGGAGGGAATAATGAGCAGTTCTTC	CASSKGGNNEQFF
once	TRBJ2-6	TRBV30	TRBD2	TGTGCCTCTGATCCTGGACTAGCGGGACCCGGGGCCAACGTCCTGACTTTC	CASDPGLAGPGANVLTF
NA	TRBJ1-2	TRBV7-8	NA	TGTGCCAGCAGCTTAGGTGTCTATGGCTACACCTTC	CASSLGVYGYTF
NA	TRBJ1-3	TRBV9	NA	TGTGCCAGCAGCGTAGACGGGCGCCGGACCTACTCTGGAAACACCATATATTTT	CASSVDGRRTYSGNTIYF
NA	TRBJ1-2	TRBV5-4	TRBD1	TGTGCCAGCAGCTTGCCAGGGGGGGGCTACGGCTACACCTTC	CASSLPGGGYGYTF
NA	TRBJ2-5	TRBV5-1	NA	TGCGCCAGCAGCTTGGCCGCGACAGCCCAAGAGACCCAGTACTTC	CASSLAATAQETQYF
NA	TRBJ2-2	TRBV10-3	NA	TGTGCCATCAGTGGAGTGGGGGTCGGGGAGCTGTTTTTT	CAISGVGVGELFF
NA	TRBJ2-3	TRBV6-1	NA	TGTGCCAGCAGTGAAAAGGGGGGAACAGATACGCAGTATTTT	CASSEKGGTDTQYF
once	TRBJ2-5	TRBV7-6	NA	TGTGCCAGCAGCTTATACCCACAGTCGCCGGGACGCCAAGAGACCCAGTACTTC	CASSLYPQSPGRQETQYF
once	TRBJ2-1	TRBV5-6	NA	TGTGCCAGCAGCTTGATTCCGGGGGCGGTCAATGAGCAGTTCTTC	CASSLIPGAVNEQFF
once	TRBJ2-1	TRBV5-8	TRBD1	TGTGCCAGCAGTACCGGGACAGGGGCGGATGAGCAGTTCTTC	CASSTGTGADEQFF
once	TRBJ1-3	TRBV2	NA	TGTGCCAGCGACAACCAGGGCAACTCTGGAAACACCATATATTTT	CASDNQGNSGNTIYF
NA	TRBJ1-5	TRBV4-1	NA	TGCGCCAGCAGCCAGGGCCGCTCATGGGGCAATCAGCCCCAGCATTTT	CASSQGRSWGNQPQHF
NA	TRBJ1-4	TRBV5-1	NA	TGCGCCAGCAGCTTAACAGGGCCGAATGAAAAACTGTTTTTT	CASSLTGPNEKLFF
NA	TRBJ2-1	TRBV5-6	NA	TGTGCCAGCAGCTTGGAGGGGGCGGGATACAATGAGCAGTTCTTC	CASSLEGAGYNEQFF
NA	TRBJ2-7	TRBV27	NA	TGTGCCAGCAGTTCGGGACTTCGCTACGAGCAGTACTTC	CASSSGLRYEQYF
once	TRBJ2-1	TRBV5-1	TRBD2	TGCGCCAGCAGCCCCCGACTGGGGACTAGCTCCAATGAGCAGTTCTTC	CASSPRLGTSSNEQFF
NA	TRBJ2-7	TRBV29-1	TRBD1	TGCAGCGCTATGCGGACAGGGATGTTCTACGAGCAGTACTTC	CSAMRTGMFYEQYF
NA	TRBJ2-7	TRBV11-3	TRBD1	TGTGCCAGCAGCTCCCCCGGCGGGACAGGGTACGAGCAGTACTTC	CASSSPGGTGYEQYF
NA	TRBJ1-1	TRBV5-6	NA	TGTGCCAGCAGCCTCCGTGGGGTAGGCCCCACTGAAGCTTTCTTT	CASSLRGVGPTEAFF